This T cell receptor (beta chain) was documented in a study of blood T cell repertoires in COVID-19. Study processing details: Using reference gene primer amplification, nucleated cell counts were estimated. TCRdb's table, derived via immunoSEQ multiplex PCR, lists solely in-frame clones and lacks some. The V and J calls and clone size are taken from that table; D and trimming were inferred from the DNA. The table lists roughly 100,000 clones, approximately 86% of them singletons. This clone was picked up one time. CDR3 size: 19 residues. Germline loops: CDR1 SEHNR, CDR2 FQNEAQ (reference sequence). Trimming at V came to 3 bases and at J to 1 base, leaving 6 bases not matched to a gene.

This receptor was identified in a man older than 75 with acute or convalescent COVID-19. The rearrangement uses TRBV7-9 and TRBJ2-2, with 15 positions matching TRBD2. The sequencing input was peripheral blood. CDR3 protein: CASSFGLAGGPGNTGELFF. The CDR3 coding sequence is TGTGCCAGCAGCTTCGGACTAGCGGGAGGGCCGGGGAACACCGGGGAGCTGTTTTTT.